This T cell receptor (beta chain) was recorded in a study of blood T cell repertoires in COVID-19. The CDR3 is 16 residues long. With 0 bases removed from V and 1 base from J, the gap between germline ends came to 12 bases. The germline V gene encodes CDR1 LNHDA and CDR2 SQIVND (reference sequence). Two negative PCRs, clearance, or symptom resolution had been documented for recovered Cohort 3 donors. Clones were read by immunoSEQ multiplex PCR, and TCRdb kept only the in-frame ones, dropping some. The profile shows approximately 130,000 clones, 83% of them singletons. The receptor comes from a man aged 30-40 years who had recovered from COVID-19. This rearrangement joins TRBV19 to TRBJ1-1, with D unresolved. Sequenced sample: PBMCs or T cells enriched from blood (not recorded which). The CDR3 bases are TGTGCCAGTAGTATAGATAGGAGCCAGAAGAACACTGAAGCTTTCTTT. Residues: CASSIDRSQKNTEAFF.